This T cell receptor beta chain stems from a study of immune evolution from preneoplasia to lung adenocarcinoma. On the study more broadly: HLA loss of heterozygosity: approximately 7.5% AIS, 15% MIA, around 33% ADC, none AAH.

Profiling relied on immunoSEQ multiplex PCR, and the TCRdb table lists in-frame clones only, not all of them. The sample holds about 14,000 clones, 75% to 90% seen once. Germline assignment: CDR1 SGHDT and CDR2 YYEEEE. The length of the CDR3 is 15 residues. Trimming left V 2 bases short and J 4 bases short, with 13 bases between. The chain is built from TRBV5-6 and TRBJ1-5, with TRBD1 as a possible D gene (6 bases). Material: FFPE minimally invasive lung adenocarcinoma tissue. The source is a person aged 65 to 85 with lung adenocarcinoma. Here the CDR3 DNA reads TGTGCCAGCAGCTTTTTGCACAGGGAAAATCAGCCCCAGCATTTT. Its translation: CASSFLHRENQPQHF.